This TCR beta chain was identified during a study of cytomegalovirus exposure and HLA in healthy donors. Of note for this clone: What it binds is unknown.

Amplification used 60 Vbeta primers and 13 Jbeta primers. Sequencing was performed with immunoSEQ multiplex PCR; in TCRdb, only in-frame clones are kept and a portion is missing. Here the sample spans more than 70,000 clones, about 70% being singletons. V gave up 0 bases and J gave up 0 bases; unmatched junction bases: 3. This CDR3 is built from 17 residues. Per the germline V gene, CDR1 is SEHNR and CDR2 is FQNEAQ (reference sequence). The study, taken as a whole, reports: A later analysis linked about 17,000 TCR beta sequences to HLA alleles at 0.05 false discovery rate. Rarity held for most TCR sequences, but there were some public TCRs that occurred in many donors. Accounts indicate the classifier identified cytomegalovirus status with strong specificity and sensitivity. What was likely a sequencing artifact was a cluster of highly shared sequence variants.

The source is a man aged 40-49 years in good health and CMV-seropositive. The rearrangement joins TRBV7-9 to TRBJ2-2, with 8 bases that match TRBD1. Material for sequencing was PBMCs. Here the CDR3 reads CASSLALGQANTGELFF. As DNA, the CDR3 is TGTGCCAGCAGCTTAGCCCTGGGACAGGCGAACACCGGGGAGCTGTTTTTT.